These T cell receptor beta chains were read from a single sample in a study of blood T cell repertoires in COVID-19. Repertoires were generated with immunoSEQ multiplex PCR, while TCRdb's copy carries only in-frame clones and drops some. The sample contains about 220,000 clones, around 83% of which appear only once. The source material was PBMCs or T cells enriched from blood (not recorded which). The source is a woman in her thirties or forties who had recovered from COVID-19. The CDR3 runs from the conserved cysteine through the conserved F or W. The order of the fields is clone size, V gene, D gene, J gene, CDR3 length, CDR3 DNA, CDR3 protein. The D gene is left open where the match is weak. Part of the rows lack a size; the others show once, few, many or a class for expanded clones.

-	TRBV13	TRBD2	TRBJ2-3	14	TGTGCCAGCAGCTTGGGCGGGAGAGGGGATACGCAGTATTTT	CASSLGGRGDTQYF
-	TRBV27	-	TRBJ1-2	13	TGTGCCAGCAGCGTGAGCAGGGCCTATGGCTACACCTTC	CASSVSRAYGYTF
-	TRBV27	TRBD1	TRBJ1-2	13	TGTGCCAGCAGTCTGACAGGGAAGTATGGCTACACCTTC	CASSLTGKYGYTF
-	TRBV12-3/TRBV12-4	-	TRBJ1-2	12	TGTGCCAGCAGCCCCAGGAGGGATGGCTACACCTTC	CASSPRRDGYTF
-	TRBV2	-	TRBJ1-1	13	TGTGCCAGCAGGGGGCAGGGGCACACTGAAGCTTTCTTT	CASRGQGHTEAFF
few	TRBV3-1/TRBV3-2	-	TRBJ1-6	16	TGTGCCAGCAGCCCAGAAGGCACGGCGGTGAATTCACCCCTCCACTTT	CASSPEGTAVNSPLHF
-	TRBV27	TRBD2	TRBJ2-3	15	TGTGCCAGCAGTTTAGTCCTAGCGGGGCCAGATACGCAGTATTTT	CASSLVLAGPDTQYF
few	TRBV7-9	-	TRBJ1-4	18	TGTGCCAGCAGCTCCACACGACGAAGGTTCGGGGGAGAAGAAAAACTGTTTTTT	CASSSTRRRFGGEEKLFF
-	TRBV29-1	TRBD2	TRBJ2-7	13	TGCAGCGTTCGGAGCGGGGCCTCCTACGAGCAGTACTTC	CSVRSGASYEQYF
-	TRBV7-9	TRBD2	TRBJ2-2	16	TGTGCCAGCAGCACCAATAGCGGGAGTAATACCGGGGAGCTGTTTTTT	CASSTNSGSNTGELFF
few	TRBV5-1	-	TRBJ2-1	16	TGCGCCAGCAGCCCCTCGACTCCGCCGGGTATTTATGAGCAGTTCTTC	CASSPSTPPGIYEQFF
once	TRBV5-6	-	TRBJ1-5	15	TGTGCCAGCAGCACACAGGAAGGGGGCAATCAGCCCCAGCATTTT	CASSTQEGGNQPQHF
-	TRBV9	TRBD1	TRBJ1-2	14	TGTGCCAGCAGCGGCGGGACAGCCAACTATGGCTACACCTTC	CASSGGTANYGYTF
-	TRBV19	-	TRBJ2-3	13	TGTGCCAGTAGTATAGGGGGGCCAGATACGCAGTATTTT	CASSIGGPDTQYF
-	TRBV6-1	-	TRBJ2-7	13	TGTGCCAGCAGTGAAGCGCGGGGCTACGAGCAGTACTTC	CASSEARGYEQYF
-	TRBV27	-	TRBJ1-1	15	TGTGCCAGCAGTCCACGACCCCTCTCTCAGGGGGAAGCTTTCTTT	CASSPRPLSQGEAFF
-	TRBV5-6	-	TRBJ1-2	15	TGTGCCAGCGCCGCAGGTTTTTTTATCCTGGGTGGCTACACCTTC	CASAAGFFILGGYTF
-	TRBV21-1	-	TRBJ2-2	18	TGTGCCAGCACCTTCACAGGAGGACAGGGGACGAACACCGGGGAGCTGTTTTTT	CASTFTGGQGTNTGELFF
many	TRBV12-3/TRBV12-4	TRBD1	TRBJ1-1	13	TGTGCCAGCAGCCACAGGGGGAATACTGAAGCTTTCTTT	CASSHRGNTEAFF
-	TRBV30	-	TRBJ1-2	14	TGTGCCTGGAGTGGAGGAACGGGGAGCTATGGCTACACCTTC	CAWSGGTGSYGYTF
-	TRBV29-1	TRBD1	TRBJ2-1	16	TGCAGCGTTGAATCTGTTGGGACAGGGGCCTACAATGAGCAGTTCTTC	CSVESVGTGAYNEQFF
-	TRBV7-8	-	TRBJ1-2	15	TGTGCCAGCAGCGCATCTTTCAAGGGGAACTATGGCTACACCTTC	CASSASFKGNYGYTF
-	TRBV12-3/TRBV12-4	TRBD1	TRBJ2-5	13	TGTGCCAGCAGAGAGACAGGGGGAGAGACCCAGTACTTC	CASRETGGETQYF
-	TRBV3-1/TRBV3-2	-	TRBJ2-3	16	TGTGCCAGCAGCCAAGTGGTCGGCGGGAGCACAGATACGCAGTATTTT	CASSQVVGGSTDTQYF
-	TRBV24-1	-	TRBJ1-1	13	TGTGCCACCAGTGATTTAGAGGGCAGGGAAGCTTTCTTT	CATSDLEGREAFF
-	TRBV19	-	TRBJ1-5	13	TGTGCCAGTAGTACCGTCCCGGGACAGCCCCAGCATTTT	CASSTVPGQPQHF
-	TRBV2	TRBD2	TRBJ2-1	15	TGTGCCAGCAGTGAAGCGGTCCTAGCGGGAAATGAGCAGTTCTTC	CASSEAVLAGNEQFF
-	TRBV19	TRBD1	TRBJ1-2	15	TGTGCCAGTAGTATTATTGGGACAGGGGTGTATGGCTACACCTTC	CASSIIGTGVYGYTF
once	TRBV28	TRBD1	TRBJ1-2	15	TGTGCCAGCAGTTTGGGGGACAGAGGAGACTATGGCTACACCTTC	CASSLGDRGDYGYTF
-	TRBV9	TRBD2	TRBJ2-1	14	TGTGCCAGCAGCCCTGGGACTAGTTCCAATGAGCAGTTCTTC	CASSPGTSSNEQFF
-	TRBV19	TRBD2	TRBJ2-3	13	TGTGCCAGTAGGGGACTAGCGGGAGATACGCAGTATTTT	CASRGLAGDTQYF
-	TRBV27	-	TRBJ2-5	13	TGTGCCAGCAGTTTAAACGAGGAGGAGACCCAGTACTTC	CASSLNEEETQYF
-	TRBV5-4	-	TRBJ2-3	13	TGTGCCAGCAGCTTGGAAAGAGCAGATACGCAGTATTTT	CASSLERADTQYF
once	TRBV18	TRBD1	TRBJ2-3	15	TGTGCCACGGCGACAGGGTTAGGTCCCACAGATACGCAGTATTTT	CATATGLGPTDTQYF
-	TRBV3-1/TRBV3-2	TRBD1	TRBJ1-5	16	TGTGCCAGCAGCCAAGGGACAGGGGCGGTAAATCAGCCCCAGCATTTT	CASSQGTGAVNQPQHF
-	TRBV19	TRBD1	TRBJ1-5	14	TGTGCCAGTAACAGGGGTTTTGGCAATCAGCCCCAGCATTTT	CASNRGFGNQPQHF
-	TRBV18	-	TRBJ1-4	13	TGTGCCAGCTCACCAGGGCTGAGTGAAAAACTGTTTTTT	CASSPGLSEKLFF
-	TRBV25-1	-	TRBJ2-7	13	TGTGCCAGCAGCGTCGGGACTCTGTACGAGCAGTACTTC	CASSVGTLYEQYF
-	TRBV18	TRBD2	TRBJ2-1	17	TGTGCCAGCTCACCACAGACTAGCGGGAGCTCCTACAATGAGCAGTTCTTC	CASSPQTSGSSYNEQFF
once	TRBV5-1	-	TRBJ1-2	13	TGCGCCAGCAGCTTAGGACAGCAAGGGGGCTACACCTTC	CASSLGQQGGYTF
few	TRBV2	-	TRBJ2-1	15	TGTGCCAGCAGTGAATTGGTGGGAGTGGACAATGAGCAGTTCTTC	CASSELVGVDNEQFF
few	TRBV29-1	-	TRBJ2-6	13	TGCAGCGTTTTTGCGGCTGGGGCCAACGTCCTGACTTTC	CSVFAAGANVLTF
-	TRBV4-3	TRBD2	TRBJ2-3	19	TGCGCCAGCAGCCAAGATTACAGCGGGAGGGGACTGAGCACAGATACGCAGTATTTT	CASSQDYSGRGLSTDTQYF
-	TRBV28	-	TRBJ1-1	14	TGTGCCAGCAGGATCTACTCGACAGGTTCGAGAGCTTTCTTT	CASRIYSTGSRAFF
-	TRBV24-1	TRBD1	TRBJ1-2	14	TGTGCCACCAGAGGGACAGCCACTAACTATGGCTACACCTTC	CATRGTATNYGYTF
-	TRBV6-1	TRBD1	TRBJ2-1	13	TGTGCCAGCAGTGAACGACAGGGAAATGAGCAGTTCTTC	CASSERQGNEQFF
-	TRBV16	TRBD1	TRBJ2-1	14	TGTGCCAGCAACGGACAGGGAGCATACAATGAGCAGTTCTTC	CASNGQGAYNEQFF
once	TRBV6-5	-	TRBJ1-2	15	TGTGCCAGCAGTTATCAAGCCAGGGCCTTCTATGGCTACACCTTC	CASSYQARAFYGYTF
-	TRBV3-1/TRBV3-2	-	TRBJ1-1	14	TGTGCCAGCAGCCAAGGGAGGAAAAACACTGAAGCTTTCTTT	CASSQGRKNTEAFF
-	TRBV10-3	-	TRBJ2-3	15	TGTGCCATCAGTGAGTCAAAGCCTCACGCGGATACGCAGTATTTT	CAISESKPHADTQYF
-	TRBV19	TRBD1	TRBJ1-4	16	TGTGCCAGTAGTACACCCACAGGGGACGGCAATGAAAAACTGTTTTTT	CASSTPTGDGNEKLFF
once	TRBV11-3	TRBD2	TRBJ2-3	15	TGTGCCAGCAGCCTTAGCGGGAAGGGTGCAGATACGCAGTATTTT	CASSLSGKGADTQYF
-	TRBV29-1	TRBD1	TRBJ1-2	12	TGCAGCGTTGGCGGACAGGGGAGGGGCTACACCTTC	CSVGGQGRGYTF
-	TRBV4-1	TRBD1	TRBJ1-4	14	TGCGCCAGCAGCCAACCAGGGGGCCTTTTGGGACTGTTTTTT	CASSQPGGLLGLFF
few	TRBV5-5	TRBD2	TRBJ2-1	15	TGTGCCAGCAGCCCCCCCGGGAGGGCCTACAATGAGCAGTTCTTC	CASSPPGRAYNEQFF
few	TRBV6-4	-	TRBJ1-3	15	TGTGCCAGCATTGCCAGGGTTTGCTCTGGAAACACCATATATTTT	CASIARVCSGNTIYF
-	TRBV19	-	TRBJ2-3	10	TGTGCCAGCGGGGGAGATACGCAGTATTTT	CASGGDTQYF
-	TRBV5-1	-	TRBJ2-2	17	TGCGCCAGCAGCTTGGGAGGTGGAGGAACTAACACCGGGGAGCTGTTTTTT	CASSLGGGGTNTGELFF
-	TRBV7-2	-	TRBJ1-2	14	TGTGCCAGCAGCTTAGCCACAGCATCCTATGGCTACACCTTC	CASSLATASYGYTF
-	TRBV18	TRBD1	TRBJ2-7	15	TGTGCCAGCTCACCACCGACCGGGACAGGGACGGGGCAGTACTTC	CASSPPTGTGTGQYF